The next 24 T cell receptor beta chains were all read from a single sample in a study of T cells in Graves' hyperthyroidism and ophthalmopathy. RNA transcripts served as the template for amplifying TCR beta CDR3 regions. When the TCR CDR3 underwent first-round RT-PCR, the HTBI primer set was used. TCRdb ran MiXCR on the multiplex PCR reads and lists one entry per CDR3 protein. The sample has hundreds of thousands of distinct CDR3 sequences; about 15% are singletons. Sample: blood. These receptors originate from a woman in her thirties or forties with Graves' ophthalmopathy.

This clonotype showed up many times. The chain recombines TRBV6-1 with TRBJ2-2; TRBD1 agrees at 7 bases. Germline CDR1 is MNHNS and CDR2 is SASEGT. The J segment lost 6 bases and the V segment lost 1 base, leaving 2 bases of the junction unmatched. The CDR3 is 14 amino acids. CDR3 in DNA: TGTGCCAGCAGTGAAGTTGACAGGGCCGGGGAGCTGTTTTTT. It is translated as CASSEVDRAGELFF.

This clonotype was observed many times. V usage is TRBV11-1 and J usage is TRBJ1-1; D remains unclear. The CDR3 runs to 15 residues. Germline CDR1 SGHAT, CDR2 FQDESV (reference sequence). Trimming stripped 3 bases from V and 0 bases from J, with 11 bases between. The CDR3 region is CASSFTGGLNTEAFF. DNA for the CDR3: TGTGCCAGCAGCTTCACGGGAGGCTTGAACACTGAAGCTTTCTTT.

This clonotype was observed at least ten times. The rearrangement uses TRBV9 and TRBJ1-1, with D uncertain. V lost 0 bases and J 0 bases, leaving 6 bases between the germline ends. The CDR3 is 14 amino acids. Germline CDR1 SGDLS, CDR2 YYNGEE. The CDR3: CASSVESMNTEAFF. DNA of the CDR3: TGTGCCAGCAGCGTAGAGTCCATGAACACTGAAGCTTTCTTT.

The chain combines TRBV6-4 with TRBJ2-5, with TRBD1 matching over 7 bases. V was clipped by 5 bases and J by 5 bases; unmatched bases: 8. The CDR3 spans 14 residues. From germline, CDR1 is MRHNA and CDR2 SNTAGT. The DNA for the CDR3 is TGTGCCAGCAGTACCCAGGGGGTGGGGGAGACCCAGTACTTC. It translates to CASSTQGVGETQYF.

DNA of the CDR3: TGTGCCAGCACCGCCGGGACTTCCTACAATGAGCAGTTCTTC. Its protein product is CASTAGTSYNEQFF. The gene calls are TRBV2 and TRBJ2-1; TRBD2 is a possible D gene (6 bases). Germline CDR1 SNHLY, CDR2 FYNNEI. The germline V and J ends were trimmed by 7 bases and 1 base, with 11 bases remaining between them. The CDR3 has 14 residues.

This clonotype was seen only a few times. The chain is built from TRBV12-3 or TRBV12-4 and TRBJ1-2; a possible D gene is TRBD1 (6 bases). Trimming pared 5 bases from V and 2 bases from J, leaving 18 bases between. The CDR3 is made up of 16 amino acids. The CDR3 region is CASSLRADRTNYGYTF. DNA for the CDR3: TGTGCCAGCAGTCTTAGGGCCGACAGGACAAACTATGGCTACACCTTC.

This clonotype was detected ten times or more. CDR3 in DNA: TGTGCCAGCAGACAACAGGGGAATCAAGAGACCCAGTACTTC. Its protein is CASRQQGNQETQYF. This chain uses TRBV12-3 or TRBV12-4 with TRBJ2-5, with 7 bases identical to TRBD1. Trimming cost V 6 bases and J 2 bases; bases outside gene matches: 6. The CDR3 runs 14 residues.

This clonotype was recorded at least ten times. The V gene is TRBV19, the J gene TRBJ2-2, with a tentative D call TRBD2 (6 bases). The CDR3 is 15 residues long. V lost 2 bases, J lost 1 base, and 8 bases lay in between. Germline assignment: CDR1 LNHDA and CDR2 SQIVND (reference sequence). The CDR3 region is CASSILAMNTGELFF. CDR3 bases: TGTGCCAGTAGTATACTAGCGATGAACACCGGGGAGCTGTTTTTT.

The CDR3 DNA sequence: TGTGCCAGCACCCCCGGAGGGCAGCTGGCTGAAGCTTTCTTT. It is translated as CASTPGGQLAEAFF. The J gene is TRBJ1-1, the V gene TRBV11-3; D not certain. Germline V gene data show CDR1 as SGHNT and CDR2 as YENEEA. CDR3 length equals 14 residues. Trimming removed 7 bases from V and 6 bases from J, with 18 bases in between.

This clonotype was found many times. The chain links TRBV5-1 to TRBJ2-4; D unresolved. V was pared by 2 bases and J by 0 bases, with 6 bases between. The CDR3 is 14 amino acids. The germline gives CDR1 SGHRS, CDR2 YFSETQ. The DNA of the CDR3 is TGCGCCAGCAGCTTTAGCCCAGCCAAAAACATTCAGTACTTC. It translates to CASSFSPAKNIQYF.

The genes are TRBV20-1 and TRBJ1-2; no clear D gene. CDR1 and CDR2 (germline): DFQATT, SNEGSKA (reference sequence). V lost 6 bases and J lost 6, with 20 bases in between. This CDR3 has 14 amino acids. The CDR3 DNA reads TGCAGTGCGTTCCCCCAGGTAGGGATTCATGGCTACACCTTC. Translating gives CSAFPQVGIHGYTF.

The V and J genes are TRBV27 and TRBJ1-5, with D possibly TRBD1 on 5 matching bases. CDR1 is MNHEY, CDR2 SMNVEV, per germline (reference sequence). The CDR3 extends over 14 amino acids. Trimming left V 6 bases short and J 15 bases short, with 24 bases between. This CDR3 is CASSPSWGQKRSHF. As DNA, the CDR3 is TGTGCCAGCAGCCCTTCATGGGGCCAGAAGAGATCGCATTTT.

A few counts support this clonotype. The V call is TRBV28, the J call TRBJ2-5, with TRBD1 identical over 8 bases. Germline V gives CDR1 MDHEN, CDR2 SYDVKM. Losses at the gene ends were 6 bases for V and 5 bases for J; bases not matched to a gene: 20. The CDR3 consists of 18 residues. The CDR3 coding sequence is TGTGCCAGCAGCCAACCTTCCCCCAGGACAGGGAAACCGGAGACCCAGTACTTC. Translated, it gives CASSQPSPRTGKPETQYF.

This clonotype has ten or more counts. The chain joins TRBV12-3 or TRBV12-4 to TRBJ1-2; 9 bases fit TRBD1. The CDR3 spans 14 residues. V lost 7 bases, J lost 3 bases, and 6 bases stayed unmatched. Here the CDR3 DNA reads TGTGCCAGCACCCGGGACAGGGAAGACTATGGCTACACCTTC. It yields the protein CASTRDREDYGYTF.

The table lists this clonotype with many counts. Here the CDR3 reads CASATNTEAFF. For the CDR3, the DNA is TGTGCCAGCGCCACCAACACTGAAGCTTTCTTT. The chain uses TRBV6-2 or TRBV6-3 and TRBJ1-1, with unresolved D. Trimming removed 8 bases at V and 2 bases at J, with 6 bases between. The CDR3 extends over 11 amino acids. Germline V gene lookup returns CDR1 MNHEY and CDR2 SVGEGT.

The chain has TRBV7-8 and TRBJ2-5; TRBD1 or TRBD2 may be the D gene (6 bases each). Germline CDR1 is SGHVS and CDR2 is FQNEAQ. Trimming pared 8 bases from V and 5 bases from J, leaving 18 bases between. This CDR3 region has 14 residues. The CDR3 DNA follows: TGTGCCAGCGCCCTCGGGGGCCGATGGGAGACCCAGTACTTC. Its translation: CASALGGRWETQYF.

This clonotype has at least ten counts. The genes are TRBV27 and TRBJ2-7; possibly TRBD1 for D (6 bases). V was shortened by 5 bases and J by 2 bases, with 16 bases between the two germline ends. The CDR3 consists of 15 residues. Germline V lookup: CDR1 MNHEY, CDR2 SMNVEV (reference sequence). CDR3 region: CASSASLDRTYEQYF. The CDR3, as DNA: TGTGCCAGCAGTGCCTCCTTGGACAGAACCTACGAGCAGTACTTC.

Many counts were recorded for this clonotype. This chain links TRBV19 with TRBJ1-1; 8 nucleotides align to TRBD1. J was trimmed by 10 bases and V by 8 bases; bases with no gene match: 12. The V gene's germline CDR1 is LNHDA and CDR2 SQIVND (reference sequence). This CDR3 contains 13 residues. CDR3 nucleotides: TGTGCCAGTGGTGGACAGGGTTCGGGCGGAGCTTTCTTT. Encoded protein: CASGGQGSGGAFF.

This clonotype was seen at least ten times. The rearrangement links TRBV6-1 to TRBJ2-3; D remains ambiguous. The V and J ends lost 7 bases and 0 bases respectively, with 11 bases between them. Germline CDR1 reads MNHNS; CDR2 reads SASEGT. The CDR3 has 14 residues. CDR3 bases: TGTGCCAGCAAAGCCACCCCTAGCACAGATACGCAGTATTTT. Its protein is CASKATPSTDTQYF.

The chain recombines TRBV11-2 with TRBJ2-7; 10 bases match TRBD2. Trimming at V came to 1 base and at J to 0 bases, leaving 6 bases not matched to a gene. This CDR3 spans 17 amino acids. CDR1 and CDR2 from the germline V gene are SGHAT and FQNNGV. CDR3 amino acids: CASSLVGTSASSYEQYF. The CDR3 DNA reads TGTGCCAGCAGCTTAGTGGGGACTAGCGCGTCCTCCTACGAGCAGTACTTC.

At least ten counts were recorded for this clonotype. The chain has TRBV19 and TRBJ2-7, with TRBD1 matching over 7 bases. V lost 6 bases and J lost 2; bases outside the gene matches: 7. The CDR3 loop spans 14 amino acids. Germline V gives CDR1 LNHDA, CDR2 SQIVND (reference sequence). The CDR3 here is CASSSTGYAYEQYF. DNA of the CDR3: TGTGCCAGTAGCTCGACAGGGTACGCCTACGAGCAGTACTTC. The variable domain in full, completed from reference TRBV19 and TRBJ2-7, reads DGGITQSPKYLFRKEGQNVTLSCEQNLNHDAMYWYRQDPGQGLRLIYYSQIVNDFQKGDIAEGYSVSREKKESFPLTVTSAQKNPTAFYLCASSSTGYAYEQYFGPGTRLTVT.

This clonotype was counted at least ten times. The chain carries TRBV30 and TRBJ1-3; D gene uncertain. V gave up 2 bases and J gave up 4 bases, with 6 bases separating them. Germline CDR1 is GTSNPN and CDR2 is SVGIG (reference sequence). CDR3 length: 12 amino acids. DNA of the CDR3: TGTGCCTGGAGTACGGTCGGAAACACCATATATTTT. This sequence encodes CAWSTVGNTIYF.

This clonotype appeared a few times. The chain joins TRBV7-2 to TRBJ1-3; TRBD1 matches at 8 bases. The CDR3 has 15 amino acids. Germline CDR1 reads SGHTA; CDR2 reads FQGNSA. V dropped 7 bases and J dropped 2; count of bases not matched to a gene: 7. The CDR3, as DNA: TGTGCCAGCAACGGACAGGGAGGCCCTGGAAACACCATATATTTT. This encodes CASNGQGGPGNTIYF.

CDR3 nucleotides: TGTGCCAGCAGCCAAGGGTCAGGGGTCTACGAGCAGTACTTC. It yields the protein CASSQGSGVYEQYF. V is TRBV3-1 and J is TRBJ2-7, with D maybe TRBD1 (6 bases). This CDR3 comprises 14 residues. Germline V lookup: CDR1 LGHDT, CDR2 YNNKEL (reference sequence). V lost 1 base and J 3 bases, leaving 10 bases between the germline ends.